Listed here are 3 T cell receptor beta chains from one sample, sequenced in a study of blood T cell repertoires in COVID-19. Data came from immunoSEQ multiplex PCR; TCRdb stores just in-frame clones and leaves some out. The table lists about 48,000 clones, 80% to 90% of them singletons. Sequences were obtained from peripheral blood. The receptors derive from a human donor in a cohort sampled during active COVID-19.

The V and J genes are TRBV7-2 and TRBJ2-1; TRBD2 aligns across 9 bases. The germline V gene encodes CDR1 SGHTA and CDR2 FQGNSA. The V and J ends lost 5 bases and 6 bases, in that order; junction bases with no gene match: 5. The CDR3 sequence is 14 residues long. CDR3 sequence reads: CASSIPGLANEQFF. DNA of the CDR3: TGTGCCAGCAGCATTCCGGGACTAGCCAATGAGCAGTTCTTC.

The rearrangement joins TRBV5-4 to TRBJ2-7; TRBD2 aligns across 11 bases. V shed 1 base, J shed 6 bases, and the junction held 3 bases outside the gene matches. The CDR3 is 14 residues long. Germline CDR1 and CDR2: SGHNT and YYREEE (reference sequence). The CDR3 bases are TGTGCCAGCAGCTTGAGGCTAGCGGGAGGCGAGCAGTACTTC. It translates to CASSLRLAGGEQYF.

V gene TRBV27 combines with J gene TRBJ2-1; 8 positions match TRBD2. The CDR3 extends over 17 amino acids. Losses at the gene ends were 6 bases for V and 11 bases for J; bases not matched to a gene: 21. CDR1 is MNHEY and CDR2 is SMNVEV in the germline V gene (reference sequence). For the CDR3, the DNA is TGTGCCAGCAGCCTCGTTGGAGCGGGAGATGGGGCGAATAAGCAGTTCTTC. Encoded protein: CASSLVGAGDGANKQFF.